The T cell receptor (beta chain) described here comes from a study of graft-versus-host responses after intestinal transplantation. Whole-study context: Recipients received multivisceral, liver-intestinal, or isolated intestinal transplants.

Comment on this clone: As yet, its antigen is unknown.

The CDR3 covers 14 residues. The germline V gene encodes CDR1 SGHNT and CDR2 YYREEE (reference sequence). The V gene end was trimmed by 6 bases and the J gene end by 5 bases; junction bases not matched to a gene: 8. Assay: immunoSEQ multiplex PCR; the TCRdb copy retains only in-frame clones and omits some. The table includes more than 95,000 clones, roughly 90% detected once. The receptor's source is a human donor who received an intestinal transplant. The chain joins TRBV5-4 to TRBJ2-5; 9 nucleotides align to TRBD1. Sample: unstimulated CD4+ T cells sorted from spleen or lymph node cells, taken before intestinal transplant. For the CDR3, the DNA is TGTGCCAGCACGGACAGGGGAGGGAGGGAGACCCAGTACTTC. As protein: CASTDRGGRETQYF.